This T cell receptor beta chain originates from a study of cytomegalovirus exposure and HLA in healthy donors. As regards this clone: No antigen is known for it.

Assay: immunoSEQ multiplex PCR; the TCRdb copy retains only in-frame clones and omits some. This sample has about 73,000 clones; over 85% occur once, and the top ten carry approximately 4.2%. Germline V gene lookup returns CDR1 SQVTM and CDR2 ANQGSEA. The CDR3 is made up of 12 amino acids. Losses at the gene ends were 6 bases for V and 2 bases for J; bases not matched to a gene: 4. Overall study results and limits: There were a few CMV-associated chains whose specificity for CMV antigens was confirmed in vitro. In the 120 validation repertoires, a later analysis found that first-cohort TCR clusters tended to co-occur.

The chain recombines TRBV29-1 with TRBJ2-7, with TRBD2 matching 7 bases. The sample taken for sequencing was PBMCs. The receptor comes from a woman under 30 in good health and CMV-seropositive. In nucleotides, the CDR3 is TGCAGCGTCCAACGGGGGGCCTACGAGCAGTACTTC. This sequence encodes CSVQRGAYEQYF.